The rows below give T cell receptor beta chains drawn from one sample of a study of response to subunit inactivated influenza vaccine. Via MiXCR, TCRdb re-called the RT-PCR reads, giving one row per CDR3 protein. The sample carries 300,000 to 350,000 distinct CDR3 sequences, roughly 22% recorded once. The sequences come from PBMCs from blood, collected roughly 20 months after vaccination. Receptor source: a man between 50 and 69 years old who received an inactivated influenza vaccine. CDR3s include the opening cysteine and the closing phenylalanine or tryptophan. A D gene is named only where the DNA matches it firmly. Clone size is stated in some rows and not others, as once, few, many or a class when expanded.

clone_size	v_call	cdr3_length	j_call	d_call	cdr3_aa	cdr3_nt
once	TRBV4-1	15	TRBJ1-5	.	CASSQDSGSGQPQHF	TGCGCCAGCAGCCAAGATTCTGGCAGCGGGCAGCCCCAGCATTTT
.	TRBV6-5	11	TRBJ1-1	.	CASTYASVAFF	TGTGCCAGCACCTACGCATCGGTAGCTTTCTTT
few	TRBV5-1	14	TRBJ1-4	.	CASSLGGAREKLFF	TGCGCCAGCAGCTTGGGAGGGGCCCGTGAAAAACTGTTTTTT
.	TRBV6-5	14	TRBJ1-1	TRBD1	CASSYSTGVYEAFF	TGTGCCAGCAGTTACTCGACAGGGGTCTATGAAGCTTTCTTT
few	TRBV14	12	TRBJ2-1	.	CASSQDSNEQFF	TGTGCCAGCAGCCAAGATTCGAATGAGCAGTTCTTC
.	TRBV30	12	TRBJ2-7	TRBD1	CAWNRGPAEQYF	TGTGCCTGGAACAGGGGGCCGGCTGAGCAGTACTTC
.	TRBV4-3	13	TRBJ2-7	.	CASSQAWGYEQYF	TGCGCGAGCAGCCAAGCGTGGGGTTACGAGCAGTACTTC
many	TRBV7-2	14	TRBJ1-2	TRBD1	CASSPGQGGYGYTF	TGTGCCAGCAGCCCTGGACAGGGAGGCTATGGCTACACCTTC
.	TRBV20-1	12	TRBJ2-7	.	CSALYYSYEQYF	TGCAGTGCTCTGTATTACTCCTACGAGCAGTACTTC
.	TRBV20-1	11	TRBJ1-2	.	CSATMTDGYTF	TGCAGTGCCACCATGACCGATGGCTACACCTTC
.	TRBV4-1	15	TRBJ1-5	.	CASSQAGADITPQHF	TGCGCCAGCAGCCAGGCTGGGGCAGATATTACGCCCCAGCATTTT
.	TRBV6-2/TRBV6-3	17	TRBJ2-7	TRBD2	CASTSTLLAGGPREQYF	TGTGCCAGCACCTCGACCCTCTTAGCGGGAGGGCCAAGGGAGCAGTACTTC
few	TRBV12-3/TRBV12-4	15	TRBJ2-2	TRBD2	CASNPAGGFTGELFF	TGTGCCAGCAATCCAGCGGGAGGATTCACCGGGGAGCTGTTTTTT
many	TRBV10-2	11	TRBJ1-3	.	CASTSGNTIYF	TGCGCCAGCACCTCTGGAAACACCATATATTTT
many	TRBV6-5	15	TRBJ1-4	.	CASSWGTGFNEKLFF	TGTGCCAGCAGTTGGGGGACTGGATTTAATGAAAAACTGTTTTTT
.	TRBV12-3/TRBV12-4	13	TRBJ2-1	.	CASSFHRGAEQLF	TGTGCCAGCAGTTTTCATCGCGGGGCAGAGCAGTTATTC
few	TRBV25-1	15	TRBJ2-2	.	CASSADTTNTGELFF	TGTGCCAGCAGTGCGGACACCACGAACACCGGGGAGCTGTTTTTT
few	TRBV12-3/TRBV12-4	15	TRBJ1-4	TRBD1	CASSTRDRGPEKLFF	TGTGCCAGCAGCACCCGGGACAGGGGGCCTGAAAAACTGTTTTTT
many	TRBV2	15	TRBJ1-1	TRBD1	CASSGTVWSNTEAFF	TGTGCCAGCAGCGGGACAGTGTGGTCGAACACTGAAGCTTTCTTT
few	TRBV12-3/TRBV12-4	14	TRBJ2-7	TRBD2	CASSSAGGLYEQYF	TGTGCCAGCAGTTCAGCGGGAGGGCTTTACGAGCAGTACTTC
.	TRBV23-1	15	TRBJ2-7	.	CASSQSPGRRHEQYF	TGCGCCAGCAGTCAATCCCCAGGGCGACGCCACGAGCAGTACTTC
.	TRBV3-1	14	TRBJ1-3	.	CASSLLTGGNTIYF	TGTGCCAGCAGCTTACTGACAGGAGGAAACACCATATATTTT
many	TRBV12-3/TRBV12-4	13	TRBJ1-2	.	CASSYPGVYGYTF	TGTGCCAGCAGTTACCCAGGGGTCTATGGCTACACCTTC
many	TRBV6-5	15	TRBJ1-6	TRBD1	CASSLTGTGGSPLHF	TGTGCCAGCAGCTTAACCGGGACAGGGGGCTCACCCCTCCACTTT
many	TRBV10-3	13	TRBJ1-2	TRBD1	CAISGQGAYGYTF	TGTGCCATCAGCGGACAGGGCGCCTATGGCTACACCTTC
.	TRBV29-1	14	TRBJ1-2	TRBD1	CSVEGGTANYGYTF	TGCAGCGTTGAGGGGGGGACAGCTAACTATGGCTACACCTTC
.	TRBV29-1	15	TRBJ2-3	TRBD1	CSSRGDRGRSDTQYF	TGCAGCTCCCGGGGGGACAGGGGGCGATCAGATACGCAGTATTTT
few	TRBV12-3/TRBV12-4	11	TRBJ2-3	.	CASRGAGTQYF	TGTGCCAGCAGGGGGGCAGGTACGCAGTATTTT
.	TRBV6-5	12	TRBJ1-1	.	CASKSGDTEAFF	TGTGCCAGCAAGTCAGGGGACACTGAAGCTTTCTTT
few	TRBV27	14	TRBJ2-7	.	CASSFGRTSYEQYF	TGTGCCAGCAGTTTCGGACGTACCTCCTACGAGCAGTACTTC
.	TRBV7-9	15	TRBJ2-5	.	CASSRGGQFQETQYF	TGTGCCAGCAGCCGCGGTGGACAGTTTCAAGAGACCCAGTACTTC
many	TRBV28	16	TRBJ1-4	TRBD1	CASSSNSGGLDEKLFF	TGTGCCAGCAGTTCGAACTCAGGGGGGCTGGATGAAAAACTGTTTTTT
.	TRBV18	14	TRBJ2-5	TRBD1	CASSQRGGGETQYF	TGTGCCAGCTCACAGCGAGGGGGCGGGGAGACCCAGTACTTC
.	TRBV12-3/TRBV12-4	15	TRBJ2-5	.	CASSLTRVFQETQYF	TGTGCCAGCAGTTTGACAAGGGTATTCCAAGAGACCCAGTACTTC
few	TRBV3-1	14	TRBJ1-1	TRBD1	CASSQKGAGTEAFF	TGTGCCAGCAGCCAGAAGGGGGCTGGAACTGAAGCTTTCTTT
.	TRBV29-1	12	TRBJ1-2	.	CSVESDPGSNTF	TGCAGCGTTGAGTCGGACCCGGGCTCGAACACCTTC
.	TRBV7-9	13	TRBJ1-2	TRBD1	CASSPGQGSSYTF	TGTGCCAGCAGCCCGGGACAGGGAAGTAGCTACACCTTC
.	TRBV10-3	17	TRBJ1-2	TRBD1	CAISGSSGTGFNYGYTF	TGTGCCATCAGTGGGTCCTCCGGGACAGGGTTTAACTATGGCTACACCTTC
few	TRBV27	16	TRBJ1-2	.	CASSVVFKGPNYGYTF	TGTGCCAGCAGCGTCGTGTTTAAGGGACCCAACTATGGCTACACCTTC
.	TRBV9	16	TRBJ2-3	.	CASSVETGLTTDTQYF	TGTGCCAGCAGCGTAGAAACAGGGCTTACTACAGATACGCAGTATTTT
.	TRBV29-1	12	TRBJ2-1	.	CSAILWGAMGFF	TGCAGCGCCATACTTTGGGGGGCTATGGGATTCTTC
few	TRBV12-3/TRBV12-4	15	TRBJ2-5	.	CASSLSVSGGETQYF	TGTGCCAGCAGTTTAAGTGTTTCGGGTGGGGAGACCCAGTACTTC
many	TRBV10-3	12	TRBJ1-1	.	CAISGGNTEAFF	TGTGCCATCAGTGGGGGAAACACTGAAGCTTTCTTT
few	TRBV10-3	13	TRBJ1-5	.	CAISENAGNPQHF	TGTGCCATCAGTGAGAACGCAGGAAATCCCCAGCATTTT
few	TRBV5-1	12	TRBJ2-2	.	CASRPSHGELFF	TGCGCCAGCAGACCCAGCCACGGGGAGCTGTTTTTT